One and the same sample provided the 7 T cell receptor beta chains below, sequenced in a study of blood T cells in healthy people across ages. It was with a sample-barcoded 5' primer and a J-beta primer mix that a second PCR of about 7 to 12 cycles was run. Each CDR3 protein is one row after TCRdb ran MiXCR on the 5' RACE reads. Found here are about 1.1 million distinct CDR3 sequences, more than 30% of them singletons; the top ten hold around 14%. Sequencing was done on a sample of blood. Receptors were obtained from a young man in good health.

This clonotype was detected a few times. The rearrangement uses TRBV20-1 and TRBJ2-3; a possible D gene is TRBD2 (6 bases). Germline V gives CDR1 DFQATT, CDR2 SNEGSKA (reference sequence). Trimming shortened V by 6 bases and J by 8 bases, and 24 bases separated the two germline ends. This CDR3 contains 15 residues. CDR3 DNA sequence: TGCAGTGCCTCCCTCCGGGTCACAGAGGGAGGTACGCAGTATTTT. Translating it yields CSASLRVTEGGTQYF.

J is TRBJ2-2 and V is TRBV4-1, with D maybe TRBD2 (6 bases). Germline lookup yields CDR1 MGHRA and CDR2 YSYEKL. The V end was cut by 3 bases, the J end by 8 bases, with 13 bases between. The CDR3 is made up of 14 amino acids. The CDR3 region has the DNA TGCGCCAGCAGCCAGGGGGACTTTCTGGGGGAGCTGTTTTTT. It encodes CASSQGDFLGELFF.

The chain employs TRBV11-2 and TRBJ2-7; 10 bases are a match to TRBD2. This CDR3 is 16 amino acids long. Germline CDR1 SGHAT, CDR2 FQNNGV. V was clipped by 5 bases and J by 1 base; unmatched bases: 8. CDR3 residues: CASSLSGGERSYEQYF. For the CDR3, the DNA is TGTGCCAGCAGCCTGAGCGGGGGGGAAAGGTCCTACGAGCAGTACTTC.

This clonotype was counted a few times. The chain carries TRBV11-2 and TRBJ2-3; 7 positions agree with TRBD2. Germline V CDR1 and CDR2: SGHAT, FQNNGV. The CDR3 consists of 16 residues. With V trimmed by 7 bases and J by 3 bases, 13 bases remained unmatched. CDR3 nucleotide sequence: TGTGCCAGCACCCCAACGCGGGGGTTTGGAACAGATACGCAGTATTTT. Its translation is CASTPTRGFGTDTQYF. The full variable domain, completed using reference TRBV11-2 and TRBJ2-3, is EAGVAQSPRYKIIEKRQSVAFWCNPISGHATLYWYQQILGQGPKLLIQFQNNGVVDDSQLPKDRFSAERLKGVDSTLKIQPAKLEDSAVYLCASTPTRGFGTDTQYFGPGTRLTVL.

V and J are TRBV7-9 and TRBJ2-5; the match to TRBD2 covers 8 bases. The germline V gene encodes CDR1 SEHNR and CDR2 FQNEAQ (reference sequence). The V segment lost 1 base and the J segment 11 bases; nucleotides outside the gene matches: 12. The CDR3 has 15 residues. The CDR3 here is CASSLVLADNNEQYF. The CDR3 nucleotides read TGTGCCAGCAGCTTAGTACTAGCGGACAACAATGAGCAGTACTTC.

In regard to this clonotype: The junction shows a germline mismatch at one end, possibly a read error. Here the CDR3 reads CAISLDETQYF. The CDR3 nucleotides are TGCGCCATCAGCTTAGATGAGACCCAGTACTTC. The chain combines TRBV5-1 with TRBJ2-7, with no clear D. The DNA end is a closer match to TRBJ2-5, so the J assignment may be wrong. The germline gives CDR1 SGHRS, CDR2 YFSETQ. The CDR3 is made up of 11 amino acids.

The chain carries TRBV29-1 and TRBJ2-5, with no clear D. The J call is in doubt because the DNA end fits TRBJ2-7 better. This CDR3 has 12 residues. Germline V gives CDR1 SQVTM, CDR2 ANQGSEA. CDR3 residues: CSVVVYTYEQYF. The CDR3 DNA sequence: TGCAGCGTTGTAGTCTATACCTACGAGCAGTACTTC.